The clone carrying this T cell receptor (beta chain) was recorded only once. This specimen comes from a study of blood T cell repertoires in COVID-19. Study summary: The United States, Italy and Spain supplied acute and convalescent COVID-19 samples.

Germline V gene lookup returns CDR1 SGHNT and CDR2 YYREEE (reference sequence). V shed 3 bases, J shed 8 bases, and the junction held 9 bases outside the gene matches. The CDR3 has 15 residues. Per the original data handling: Estimation of nucleated cell counts relied on the amplification of reference gene primers. The protocol was immunoSEQ multiplex PCR, while the TCRdb copy is restricted to in-frame clones and leaves out a portion. That table gives V, J and clone size, and the DNA gave D and trimming. In the table there are 100,000 to 150,000 clones, over 75% of which are singletons. V usage is TRBV5-4 and J usage is TRBJ1-4; TRBD1 matches 8 bases. The clonotype comes from a man between 65 and 80 years old with active COVID-19. Material for sequencing was peripheral blood. The DNA of the CDR3 is TGTGCCAGCAGCTGGGGGACAGGTGGAACAGAAAAACTGTTTTTT. It is translated as CASSWGTGGTEKLFF.